These T cell receptor beta chains were read from a single sample in a study of blood T cells in healthy people across ages. One entry per CDR3 protein results from TCRdb running MiXCR on the 5' RACE reads. The sample lists around 900,000 distinct CDR3 sequences; around 54% were seen once. The specimen sequenced was blood. Source of these receptors: a woman aged 55-69 years in good health. The CDR3 runs from the conserved cysteine through the conserved F or W. The D gene is left open where the match is weak. The size entry is marked missing in some rows and otherwise reads once, few, many or a size class.

TRBD1	TRBV29-1	-	TRBJ2-1	TGCAGCGAAGGACAGGGGGGCTATGAGCAGTTCTTC	CSEGQGGYEQFF
-	TRBV7-2	-	TRBJ2-1	TGTGCCAGCAGCCCCCAACAGGCGACCTACAATGAGCAGTTCTTC	CASSPQQATYNEQFF
-	TRBV20-1	once	TRBJ1-2	TGCAGTGCTATTTCGGACAGATCCGAAGGCAACGGCTACACCTTC	CSAISDRSEGNGYTF
-	TRBV20-1	-	TRBJ1-1	TGCAGTTCGCGTCTTCTAAGGGGTGAAGCTTTCTTT	CSSRLLRGEAFF
-	TRBV12-3/TRBV12-4	-	TRBJ2-5	TGTGCCAGCGGTGGGGGTTGGGAGACCCAGTACTTC	CASGGGWETQYF
-	TRBV3-1	-	TRBJ1-2	TGTGCCAGCAGCGCCCCAGGGGCGGGATATGGCTACACCTTC	CASSAPGAGYGYTF
TRBD1	TRBV2	-	TRBJ2-3	TGTGCCAGCAGTGGCGGACAGGGGAGGACAGATACGCAGTATTTT	CASSGGQGRTDTQYF
-	TRBV29-1	few	TRBJ2-3	TGCAGCGTTTCACCCGGGACGGGCACGCAGTATTTT	CSVSPGTGTQYF
-	TRBV7-2	-	TRBJ2-7	TGTGCCAGCAGCTTAGCGCAAGGGGCCGAGCAGTACTTC	CASSLAQGAEQYF
TRBD1	TRBV11-2	-	TRBJ1-6	TGTGCCAGCAGCGACAGGGTCGGCCATAATTCACCCCTCCACTTT	CASSDRVGHNSPLHF
-	TRBV6-5	-	TRBJ2-7	TGTGCCAGCAGTTACTGGGGGGACAAGTCCTACGAGCAGTACTTC	CASSYWGDKSYEQYF
-	TRBV4-3	-	TRBJ1-6	TGCGCCAGCAGCCAAGACCTTAGGGGATCCAGGGGCCTTAATTCACCCCTCCACTTT	CASSQDLRGSRGLNSPLHF
-	TRBV5-5	-	TRBJ2-1	TGTGCCAGCAGCCAGGAAAAGGACTACCTAGTCAATGAGCAGTTCTTC	CASSQEKDYLVNEQFF